These 21 T cell receptor beta chains share one sample of origin, sequenced in a study of prognosis after radiotherapy for stage I lung cancer (dated by TCRdb to the early 2020s). These reads were obtained on an Illumina HiSeq 3000. The TCR beta CDR3 region was amplified from genomic DNA by two rounds of multiplex PCR. In the first round of PCR, primers specific to each TRBV and TRBJ gene were used, and the primer sequences are filed in Chinese patent CN105087789A. TCRdb reprocessed the public reads (quality trimming at Q25 with fastp, clone calling with MiXCR) and kept in-frame beta chains. Each entry is one CDR3 protein sequence, shown with its most common DNA and genes. The sample table lists fewer than 20,000 distinct CDR3 sequences, 44% of them with a count of one. Around 40% of the sample is taken by the ten largest. Sequences were derived from PBMCs, sampled before or after stereotactic body radiation therapy (not recorded which). These receptor sequences come from a donor aged 50 or older with non-small cell lung cancer.

This clonotype was seen more than once but under ten times. The CDR3 DNA sequence: TGTGCCAGCAGTGAGGTCGAGCGGGAGAGGTACGAGCAGTACTTC. Translating gives CASSEVERERYEQYF. The chain uses TRBV6-4 and TRBJ2-7, with 8 bases lining up with TRBD2. The CDR3 extends over 15 amino acids. The ends lost 3 bases at V and 4 bases at J; junction bases unmatched: 8. Germline V gene data show CDR1 as MRHNA and CDR2 as SNTAGT.

About this clonotype: A much bigger clone sits one base away, suggesting this may be a read error. V and J are TRBV20-1 and TRBJ2-1, with a possible D match to TRBD2 (5 bases). The CDR3 spans 14 residues. Trimming removed 5 bases at V and 6 bases at J, with 17 bases between. Germline CDR1 reads DFQATT; CDR2 reads SNEGSKA (reference sequence). The CDR3 bases are TGCAGTGCTGCGGAGGTTGGCGAGGGCAATGAGCAGTTCTTC. It translates to CSAAEVGEGNEQFF.

As for this clonotype: A read error may explain this, as a much larger clone is one base away. V is TRBV20-1 and J is TRBJ2-5; no reliable D call. Germline V gene sequence: CDR1 DFQATT, CDR2 SNEGSKA (reference sequence). Trimming removed 8 bases at V and 0 bases at J, with 7 bases between. There are 11 residues in the CDR3. The CDR3 DNA reads TGCAGTTCTACCCACCAAGAGACCCAGTACTTC. This translates into CSSTHQETQYF.

At least ten counts were recorded for this clonotype. The rearrangement joins TRBV28 to TRBJ2-5; D not resolved. The CDR3 has 12 residues. CDR1 and CDR2 (germline): MDHEN, SYDVKM. V lost 4 bases, J lost 3 bases, and 6 bases lay in between. CDR3 sequence (DNA): TGTGCCAGCAGTTCATACGAAGAGACCCAGTACTTC. Translated, it gives CASSSYEETQYF.

V gene TRBV20-1 combines with J gene TRBJ1-1; D not resolved. Trimming took off 5 bases at V and 0 bases at J, with 13 bases between the two ends. Germline CDR1 DFQATT, CDR2 SNEGSKA (reference sequence). This CDR3 has 14 residues. Here the CDR3 reads CSAARGLVNTEAFF. In nucleotides, the CDR3 is TGCAGTGCTGCCAGAGGATTAGTGAACACTGAAGCTTTCTTT.

This clonotype was observed at least ten times. The V gene is TRBV6-2 or TRBV6-3, the J gene TRBJ2-1, with TRBD1 matching over 9 bases. The V gene's germline CDR1 is MNHEY and CDR2 SVGEGT. There are 14 residues in the CDR3. Trimming at V came to 4 bases and at J to 8 bases, leaving 6 bases not matched to a gene. CDR3 DNA: TGTGCCAGCAGTTCAGGACAGGGGAACGATGAGCAGTTCTTC. Its protein product is CASSSGQGNDEQFF.

Comments on this clonotype: A read error is the likely source, as a far larger clone sits one nucleotide away. The V and J genes are TRBV11-3 and TRBJ1-6; TRBD1 is a possible D gene (6 bases). The CDR3 covers 13 residues. Germline V gene sequence: CDR1 SGHNT, CDR2 YENEEA. CDR3 loop: CASSLSGDSTLHF. CDR3 nucleotides: TGTGCCAGCAGCTTATCAGGGGATTCAACCCTCCACTTT.

DNA of the CDR3: TGTGCCAGCATCTACCAGGGGGCCGGCACAGATACGCAGTATTTT. Translation gives CASIYQGAGTDTQYF. The chain combines TRBV5-4 with TRBJ2-3, with TRBD1 matching over 8 bases. The V gene end was trimmed by 6 bases and the J gene end by 1 base; junction bases not matched to a gene: 7. Germline CDR1 SGHNT, CDR2 YYREEE (reference sequence). This CDR3 comprises 15 residues.

V gene TRBV6-2 or TRBV6-3 combines with J gene TRBJ1-3; tentative D call: TRBD1 (6 bases). The V end lost 5 bases, the J end lost 0 bases, and 14 bases lay between the germline ends. Germline V lookup: CDR1 MNHEY, CDR2 SVGEGT. This CDR3 comprises 16 residues. DNA of the CDR3: TGTGCCAGCAGTGAGGGGGGAATAAGCTCTGGAAACACCATATATTTT. It translates to CASSEGGISSGNTIYF.

This clonotype was counted many times. The CDR3 sequence: CASSLTSRNEQFF. Written as DNA, the CDR3 is TGCGCCAGCAGCTTGACCAGTAGGAATGAGCAGTTCTTC. This chain links TRBV5-1 with TRBJ2-1, with D unresolved. Trimming took off 1 base at V and 7 bases at J, with 9 bases between the two ends. The CDR3 contains 13 residues. In germline, CDR1 is SGHRS, CDR2 YFSETQ.

The CDR3 sequence is CASSPEIEVYGYTF. For the CDR3, the DNA is TGTGCCAGCAGCCCAGAAATCGAAGTCTATGGCTACACCTTC. This sequence joins TRBV11-2 and TRBJ1-2; D is uncertain. V dropped 5 bases and J dropped 4 bases, with 14 bases sitting between them. CDR3 length equals 14 residues. Germline CDR1 and CDR2: SGHAT and FQNNGV. Complete variable domain (other parts from reference TRBV11-2 and TRBJ1-2): EAGVAQSPRYKIIEKRQSVAFWCNPISGHATLYWYQQILGQGPKLLIQFQNNGVVDDSQLPKDRFSAERLKGVDSTLKIQPAKLEDSAVYLCASSPEIEVYGYTFGSGTRLTVV.

This clonotype was detected ten times or more. The rearrangement joins TRBV19 to TRBJ2-2; 8 bases are a match to TRBD1. The V gene end was trimmed by 7 bases and the J gene end by 2 bases; junction bases not matched to a gene: 3. The germline CDR1 and CDR2 sequences are LNHDA and SQIVND (reference sequence). The CDR3 runs to 14 residues. CDR3 sequence: CASNAGGNTGELFF. In DNA, the CDR3 is TGTGCCAGTAATGCAGGGGGCAACACCGGGGAGCTGTTTTTT.

This clonotype was recorded at least ten times. V gene TRBV20-1 combines with J gene TRBJ2-1, with 7 bases that match TRBD1. The V gene end was trimmed by 3 bases and the J gene end by 6 bases; junction bases not matched to a gene: 8. The CDR3 covers 14 residues. The germline gives CDR1 DFQATT, CDR2 SNEGSKA (reference sequence). The CDR3 here is CSARLPGQRNEQFF. In DNA form, the CDR3 reads TGCAGTGCTAGGCTCCCGGGACAGCGCAATGAGCAGTTCTTC.

On this clonotype itself: A far larger clone is off by one base, so a read error is likely. V is TRBV6-9 and J is TRBJ1-3; D might be TRBD1 (6 bases). CDR1 and CDR2 from the germline V gene are MNHGY and SVAAGI. The CDR3 has 15 amino acids. Trimming shortened V by 7 bases and J by 0 bases, and 13 bases separated the two germline ends. CDR3 amino acids: CASIYAQGSGNTIYF. CDR3 nucleotides: TGTGCCAGCATTTACGCACAGGGCTCTGGAAACACCATATATTTT.

This clonotype was seen repeatedly, ten times or more. The gene calls are TRBV5-1 and TRBJ2-7; 7 bases fit TRBD1. V gave up 4 bases and J gave up 2 bases; unmatched junction bases: 6. The germline CDR1 and CDR2 sequences are SGHRS and YFSETQ. CDR3 length: 14 residues. The CDR3 loop reads CASSNDRAAYEQYF. The CDR3 DNA reads as TGCGCCAGCAGCAACGACAGGGCAGCCTACGAGCAGTACTTC.

This clonotype was seen at least ten times. The chain employs TRBV6-1 and TRBJ1-5; D may be TRBD1 (5 bases). The CDR3 covers 15 residues. Trimming removed 10 bases from V and 0 bases from J, with 16 bases in between. Germline assignment: CDR1 MNHNS and CDR2 SASEGT. For the CDR3, the DNA is TGTGCCACTTGGGACGGACCCTTTAGCAATCAGCCCCAGCATTTT. This codes for CATWDGPFSNQPQHF.

Concerning this clonotype itself: A read error may be the cause here, since a much bigger clone is one base away. This chain joins TRBV19 and TRBJ1-4; D gene ambiguous. Trimming removed 9 bases from V and 2 bases from J, with 19 bases in between. CDR1 is LNHDA and CDR2 is SQIVND in the germline V gene (reference sequence). This CDR3 is 16 amino acids long. In DNA, the CDR3 is TGTGCCAGCCAACACATTGCGGGGAGCACTAATGAAAAACTGTTTTTT. Amino acid sequence: CASQHIAGSTNEKLFF. Full variable domain (remainder filled in from reference TRBV19 and TRBJ1-4): DGGITQSPKYLFRKEGQNVTLSCEQNLNHDAMYWYRQDPGQGLRLIYYSQIVNDFQKGDIAEGYSVSREKKESFPLTVTSAQKNPTAFYLCASQHIAGSTNEKLFFGSGTQLSVL.

A remark on this clonotype: A far larger clone lies a single base away; this is likely a read error. The V gene is TRBV6-4, the J gene TRBJ1-5; TRBD1 aligns across 7 bases. The J segment lost 7 bases and the V segment lost 5 bases, leaving 17 bases of the junction unmatched. Germline lookup yields CDR1 MRHNA and CDR2 SNTAGT. The CDR3 runs to 17 residues. The CDR3 is CASSYLGTELLMQPQHF. The CDR3 DNA sequence: TGTGCCAGCAGTTATCTAGGGACAGAGTTGTTGATGCAGCCCCAGCATTTT.

This clonotype was seen a few times. The V and J genes are TRBV7-3 and TRBJ2-2; D not certain. The CDR3 is 15 amino acids. V lost 0 bases to trimming and J lost 7 bases, with 12 bases between them. Germline values: CDR1 SGHTA, CDR2 FQGTGA. The CDR3 loop is CASSLTAAPGGELFF. CDR3 nucleotides: TGTGCCAGCAGCTTAACGGCAGCGCCGGGCGGGGAGCTGTTTTTT. Complete variable domain (other parts from reference TRBV7-3 and TRBJ2-2): GAGVSQTPSNKVTEKGKYVELRCDPISGHTALYWYRQSLGQGPEFLIYFQGTGAADDSGLPNDRFFAVRPEGSVSTLKIQRTERGDSAVYLCASSLTAAPGGELFFGEGSRLTVL.

This clonotype was observed at least ten times. CDR3 coding DNA: TGTGCCGGGAGTCTACGGGAGGGCCGGACCGGGGAGCTGTTTTTT. This codes for CAGSLREGRTGELFF. The chain has TRBV7-9 and TRBJ2-2; 8 nucleotides line up with TRBD2. Germline lookup yields CDR1 SEHNR and CDR2 FQNEAQ (reference sequence). V shed 11 bases, J shed 5 bases, and the junction held 13 bases outside the gene matches. The CDR3 has 15 amino acids.

The gene calls are TRBV7-9 and TRBJ2-7, with TRBD2 matching 7 bases. Trimming cost V 6 bases and J 4 bases; bases outside gene matches: 9. CDR1 is SEHNR, CDR2 FQNEAQ, per germline (reference sequence). This CDR3 is built from 14 residues. CDR3 region: CASSGEGSSYEQYF. CDR3 nucleotide sequence: TGTGCCAGCAGTGGGGAGGGGTCTTCATACGAGCAGTACTTC.